These 26 T cell receptor beta chains were all obtained from the same sample, sequenced in a study of T cells after yellow fever vaccination. Each CDR3 protein is one row after TCRdb ran MiXCR on the 5' RACE reads. Here the sample spans nearly 350,000 distinct CDR3 sequences, 7% to 9% being singletons. The sequencing here drew on PBMCs, taken more than 40 days after the first yellow fever vaccination. Every receptor here comes from a man between 18 and 29 years old who received the YFV17D yellow fever vaccine.

The CDR3 reads CASSQERGGNTEAFF. For the CDR3, the DNA is TGCGCCAGCAGCCAAGAGAGGGGCGGGAACACTGAAGCTTTCTTT. The chain uses TRBV4-1 and TRBJ1-1; possible D gene TRBD1, 5 bases. CDR3 length equals 15 residues. Trimming removed 0 bases at V and 1 base at J, with 9 bases between. Germline V gives CDR1 MGHRA, CDR2 YSYEKL.

The V and J genes are TRBV7-2 and TRBJ2-5; TRBD2 matches at 9 bases. Germline values: CDR1 SGHTA, CDR2 FQGNSA. The ends lost 4 bases at V and 2 bases at J; junction bases unmatched: 11. This CDR3 is built from 17 residues. CDR3 in DNA: TGTGCCAGCAGCTCCATGAGAACGAGCGGGGGGCAAGAGACCCAGTACTTC. This codes for CASSSMRTSGGQETQYF.

This clonotype showed up many times. The chain joins TRBV7-2 to TRBJ2-7; possibly TRBD2 for D (5 bases). The CDR3 totals 13 residues. V lost 5 bases, J lost 5 bases, and 13 bases lay in between. CDR1 is SGHTA, CDR2 FQGNSA, per germline. The chain's CDR3 is CASSQPSTDEQYF. For the CDR3, the DNA is TGTGCCAGCAGCCAACCTAGCACCGACGAGCAGTACTTC.

This clonotype was seen ten or more times. The V call is TRBV7-9, the J call TRBJ1-1; D is possibly TRBD1 (6 bases). From germline, CDR1 is SEHNR and CDR2 FQNEAQ (reference sequence). CDR3 length equals 17 residues. With 2 bases removed from V and 0 bases from J, the gap between germline ends came to 16 bases. The CDR3 is CASSLWGRITMNTEAFF. CDR3 coding DNA: TGTGCCAGCAGCTTATGGGGGCGGATAACCATGAACACTGAAGCTTTCTTT.

This clonotype has just a few counts. The CDR3 DNA reads TGTGCCATCTCACCCCAAGAGACCCAGTACTTC. Protein product: CAISPQETQYF. The chain recombines TRBV7-9 with TRBJ2-5; D not resolved. Germline values: CDR1 SEHNR, CDR2 FQNEAQ (reference sequence). V was clipped by 10 bases and J by 1 base, with 7 bases between them. CDR3 length: 11 residues.

This clonotype was observed a handful of times. The gene calls are TRBV12-3 or TRBV12-4 and TRBJ1-2, with D possibly matching TRBD1 (6 bases). The CDR3 runs to 15 residues. The V and J ends lost 6 bases and 3 bases respectively, with 17 bases between them. The CDR3 spells CASSLEHRAYYGYTF. CDR3 DNA: TGTGCCAGCAGCTTGGAACACAGGGCCTACTATGGCTACACCTTC.

The V gene is TRBV6-1, the J gene TRBJ1-5; 8 bases match TRBD1. Germline lookup yields CDR1 MNHNS and CDR2 SASEGT. This CDR3 has 15 amino acids. J gave up 1 base and V 6 bases, and 5 bases lay outside the gene matches. The CDR3: CASRTGVYSNQPQHF. Here the CDR3 DNA reads TGTGCCAGCAGGACAGGGGTTTACAGCAATCAGCCCCAGCATTTT.

This clonotype was recorded a few times. V gene TRBV30 combines with J gene TRBJ2-2; D gene unclear. Germline V lookup: CDR1 GTSNPN, CDR2 SVGIG (reference sequence). This CDR3 spans 14 amino acids. Deletions cut 0 bases from V and 0 bases from J, with 5 bases between. The CDR3 DNA reads TGTGCCTGGAGTGTCGCAGCGAACACCGGGGAGCTGTTTTTT. Amino acids: CAWSVAANTGELFF.

This chain uses TRBV5-1 with TRBJ1-4; perhaps TRBD1 as D (6 bases). The V gene lost 3 bases and the J gene lost 6 bases, with 15 bases spanning the gap. The CDR3 loop spans 15 amino acids. Germline CDR1 reads SGHRS; CDR2 reads YFSETQ. DNA for the CDR3: TGCGCCAGCAGCTCTACAGGGCCCAGGGATGAAAAACTGTTTTTT. Its protein product is CASSSTGPRDEKLFF.

This clonotype was seen more than once but under ten times. V gene TRBV4-1 combines with J gene TRBJ2-7; D ambiguous. This CDR3 spans 13 amino acids. The germline gives CDR1 MGHRA, CDR2 YSYEKL. Trimming removed 0 bases from V and 3 bases from J, with 6 bases in between. In DNA, the CDR3 is TGCGCCAGCAGCCAAGATCCCCACTACGAGCAGTACTTC. This gives the protein CASSQDPHYEQYF.

This clonotype was counted at least ten times. The rearrangement joins TRBV18 to TRBJ2-5; perhaps D is TRBD1 or TRBD2 (5 bases each). Trimming stripped 8 bases from V and 4 bases from J, with 14 bases between. In germline, CDR1 is KGHSH, CDR2 LQKENI. This CDR3 region has 13 residues. In nucleotides, the CDR3 is TGTGCCAGCCGGGGCGGATCCAGAGAGACCCAGTACTTC. Protein product: CASRGGSRETQYF.

There are a few counts of this clonotype. This chain uses TRBV7-9 with TRBJ1-3, with 7 bases identical to TRBD1. Trimming at V came to 3 bases and at J to 1 base, leaving 3 bases not matched to a gene. The CDR3 sequence is 15 residues long. Germline V gene data show CDR1 as SEHNR and CDR2 as FQNEAQ (reference sequence). DNA for the CDR3: TGTGCCAGCAGCTTTAGGGGGCGATCTGGAAACACCATATATTTT. This sequence encodes CASSFRGRSGNTIYF. Full variable domain (rest looked up from reference TRBV7-9 and TRBJ1-3): DTGVSQNPRHKITKRGQNVTFRCDPISEHNRLYWYRQTLGQGPEFLTYFQNEAQLEKSRLLSDRFSAERPKGSFSTLEIQRTEQGDSAMYLCASSFRGRSGNTIYFGEGSWLTVV.

This chain links TRBV7-3 with TRBJ1-1, with D perhaps matching TRBD1 (6 bases). The V gene's germline CDR1 is SGHTA and CDR2 FQGTGA. The CDR3 spans 14 residues. The V end was cut by 2 bases, the J end by 1 base, with 8 bases between. The CDR3: CASSLWGANTEAFF. CDR3 DNA: TGTGCCAGCAGCTTATGGGGGGCGAACACTGAAGCTTTCTTT.

The V and J genes are TRBV20-1 and TRBJ2-1; 8 bases fit TRBD2. From germline, CDR1 is DFQATT and CDR2 SNEGSKA (reference sequence). V dropped 3 bases and J dropped 6; count of bases not matched to a gene: 7. The CDR3 loop spans 14 amino acids. As DNA, the CDR3 is TGCAGTGCTAGGGTCGGGGGGGCCGTCAATGAGCAGTTCTTC. Amino acid sequence: CSARVGGAVNEQFF.

Turning to this clonotype: A much larger clone differs by one base, so this may be a read error. This sequence joins TRBV12-3 or TRBV12-4 and TRBJ2-3; possibly TRBD1 or TRBD2 for D (6 bases each). The CDR3 is made up of 15 amino acids. The CDR3 DNA sequence: TGTACCAGCAGTTTCCGGGGGCCCGGCACAGATACGCAGTATTTT. This codes for CTSSFRGPGTDTQYF.

This clonotype was seen only a few times. The rearrangement uses TRBV6-2 or TRBV6-3 and TRBJ1-4, with 8 nucleotides matching TRBD1. J gave up 3 bases and V 6 bases, and 9 bases lay outside the gene matches. CDR1 is MNHEY, CDR2 SVGEGT, per germline. There are 16 residues in the CDR3. The CDR3: CASSPRGRRANEKLFF. The CDR3 DNA follows: TGTGCCAGCAGCCCCAGGGGGCGAAGGGCTAATGAAAAACTGTTTTTT.

This clonotype was detected only a few times. The gene calls are TRBV7-9 and TRBJ1-6, with 7 bases lining up with TRBD1. The germline V gene has CDR1 SEHNR and CDR2 FQNEAQ (reference sequence). J gave up 13 bases and V 5 bases, and 17 bases lay outside the gene matches. The CDR3 loop spans 16 amino acids. CDR3 sequence reads: CASSATPTGAGWPLHF. The CDR3 DNA follows: TGTGCCAGCAGCGCCACCCCAACAGGGGCCGGATGGCCCCTCCACTTT.

This sequence joins TRBV19 and TRBJ2-1; D is perhaps TRBD1 (6 bases). The V gene's germline CDR1 is LNHDA and CDR2 SQIVND (reference sequence). Deletions cut 7 bases from V and 9 bases from J, with 19 bases between. This CDR3 region has 14 residues. The DNA for the CDR3 is TGTGCCAGTATGACAGGAGGCTGGGTGGGTGAGCAGTTCTTC. Translating gives CASMTGGWVGEQFF.

The chain has TRBV20-1 and TRBJ1-2; 8 bases line up with TRBD1. Looked up from germline, CDR1 is DFQATT and CDR2 is SNEGSKA (reference sequence). The CDR3 covers 11 residues. The trim removed 2 bases at V and 7 bases at J, leaving 0 bases unmatched. The CDR3 is CSARTGGGYTF. CDR3 nucleotides: TGCAGTGCTAGAACAGGGGGTGGCTACACCTTC.

The V gene is TRBV5-1, the J gene TRBJ1-2; D is uncertain. Trimming removed 0 bases from V and 7 bases from J, with 10 bases in between. Germline loops: CDR1 SGHRS, CDR2 YFSETQ. The CDR3 has 13 amino acids. The CDR3 sequence: CASSLAGFSGYTF. CDR3 DNA sequence: TGCGCCAGCAGCTTGGCCGGGTTTTCTGGCTACACCTTC.

This clonotype occurred a few times. A much larger clone lies one base from this, so it may be a read error. This chain links TRBV2 with TRBJ2-3; D uncertain. V dropped 4 bases and J dropped 0 bases, with 2 bases sitting between them. This CDR3 has 12 residues. The germline CDR1 and CDR2 sequences are SNHLY and FYNNEI. The CDR3 nucleotides read TGTGCCAGCAGTGCCAGCACAGATACGCAGTATTTT. It specifies CASSASTDTQYF.

The chain has TRBV20-1 and TRBJ1-2; weak D call: TRBD1 (5 bases). Germline V CDR1 and CDR2: DFQATT, SNEGSKA (reference sequence). This CDR3 spans 15 amino acids. Trimming shortened V by 0 bases and J by 7 bases, and 18 bases separated the two germline ends. CDR3 bases: TGCAGTGCTAGAGATCAAAGCAGGGATTCGGGTGGCTACACCTTC. The encoded protein is CSARDQSRDSGGYTF.

The rearrangement uses TRBV5-1 and TRBJ2-6, with 10 bases lining up with TRBD1. J was trimmed by 2 bases and V by 4 bases; bases with no gene match: 6. The V gene's germline CDR1 is SGHRS and CDR2 YFSETQ. The CDR3 extends over 17 amino acids. The CDR3 coding sequence is TGCGCCAGCAGCCGCGGGACAGGGGTAGCTGGGGCCAACGTCCTGACTTTC. This codes for CASSRGTGVAGANVLTF.

V and J are TRBV6-5 and TRBJ2-1, with D uncertain. Trimming removed 2 bases at V and 9 bases at J, with 11 bases between. The V gene's germline CDR1 is MNHEY and CDR2 SVGAGI. The CDR3 totals 13 residues. The CDR3 nucleotides are TGTGCCAGCAGTTACACACCTATTCGTGAGCAGTTCTTC. Residues: CASSYTPIREQFF.

This rearrangement joins TRBV10-3 to TRBJ1-1; D remains unclear. Germline lookup yields CDR1 ENHRY and CDR2 SYGVKD. The germline V and J ends were trimmed by 11 bases and 1 base, with 8 bases remaining between them. The CDR3 consists of 11 residues. The CDR3 reads CASLANTEAFF. The DNA for the CDR3 is TGTGCCTCCCTGGCGAACACTGAAGCTTTCTTT.

V and J are TRBV11-2 and TRBJ2-2, with 8 bases lining up with TRBD1. The CDR3 runs to 18 residues. Unmatched junction bases numbered 7, after V lost 0 bases and J lost 1 base. Germline V gene sequence: CDR1 SGHAT, CDR2 FQNNGV. The CDR3 DNA follows: TGTGCCAGCAGCTTAGATCAGGCCGGGACAGGGAACACCGGGGAGCTGTTTTTT. Amino acid sequence: CASSLDQAGTGNTGELFF.